This T cell receptor beta chain originates from a study of cytomegalovirus exposure and HLA in healthy donors. Study-level results: Some highly shared sequence variants likely arose as a pipeline artifact. In a later analysis, a genetic analysis reported fewer productive-TCR N-insertions in an Asian-associated ancestry cluster than the cohort average.

In this sample, this clone turned up a few times. The target antigen is unknown. Use of 60 Vbeta and 13 Jbeta primers characterized the PCR. Here immunoSEQ multiplex PCR was the method, and the copy in TCRdb shows in-frame clones only, minus some. The data hold 95,000 to 150,000 clones, with about 70% observed a single time. Trimming stripped 1 base from V and 5 bases from J, with 6 bases between. Germline CDR1 is SGHTA and CDR2 is FQGNSA. The CDR3 has 13 amino acids. V is TRBV7-2 and J is TRBJ2-1; unclear D gene. This sequence was found in a woman aged 40 to 50 in good health and CMV-seronegative. Input material: PBMCs. CDR3 sequence: CASSLEPNNEQFF. The CDR3 DNA reads as TGTGCCAGCAGCTTAGAGCCGAACAATGAGCAGTTCTTC.